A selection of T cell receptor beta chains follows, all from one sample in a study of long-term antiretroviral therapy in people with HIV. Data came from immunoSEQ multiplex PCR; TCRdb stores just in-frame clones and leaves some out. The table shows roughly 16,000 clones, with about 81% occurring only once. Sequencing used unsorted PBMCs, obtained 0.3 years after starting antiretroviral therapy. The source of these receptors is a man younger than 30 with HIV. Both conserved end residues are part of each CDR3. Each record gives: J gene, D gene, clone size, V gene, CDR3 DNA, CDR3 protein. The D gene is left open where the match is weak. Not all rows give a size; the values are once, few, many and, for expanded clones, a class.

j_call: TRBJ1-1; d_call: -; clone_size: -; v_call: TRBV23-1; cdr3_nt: TGCGCCAGCAGTCAAAAGACAGGCTTGAACACTGAAGCTTTCTTT; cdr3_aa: CASSQKTGLNTEAFF
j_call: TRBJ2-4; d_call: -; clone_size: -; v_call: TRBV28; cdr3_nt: TGTGCCAGCAGTTGGGGCGTAGGGTCCTTTCGCATTCAGTACTTC; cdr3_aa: CASSWGVGSFRIQYF
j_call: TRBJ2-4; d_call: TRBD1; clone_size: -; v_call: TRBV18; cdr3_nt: TGTGCCAGCTCACCTACCCGGGACAGGGGGAACATTCAGTACTTC; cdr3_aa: CASSPTRDRGNIQYF
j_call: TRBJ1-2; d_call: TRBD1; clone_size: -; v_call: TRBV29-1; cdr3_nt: TGCAGCGATACCCCGGGACAGGGGTCCGGGATTAACTATGGCTACACCTTC; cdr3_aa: CSDTPGQGSGINYGYTF
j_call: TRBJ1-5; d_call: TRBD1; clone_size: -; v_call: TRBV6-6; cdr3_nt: TGTGCCAGCATCAGGACAGGGGGCGATGGTCAGCCCCAGCATTTT; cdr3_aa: CASIRTGGDGQPQHF
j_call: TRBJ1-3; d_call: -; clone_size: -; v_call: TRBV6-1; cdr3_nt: TGTGCCAGCAGTGAAGGAGATGGTTTCTCTGGAAACACCATATATTTT; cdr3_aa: CASSEGDGFSGNTIYF
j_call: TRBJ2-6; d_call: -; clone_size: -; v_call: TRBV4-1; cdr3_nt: TGCGCCAGCAGCCAAGAGGTGGGTTTCTCTGGGGCCAACGTCCTGACTTTC; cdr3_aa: CASSQEVGFSGANVLTF
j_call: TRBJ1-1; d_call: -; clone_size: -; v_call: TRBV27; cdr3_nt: TGTGCCAGCAGCCCCGAGGGGTTCCGGGCGGCTGAAGCTTTCTTT; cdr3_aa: CASSPEGFRAAEAFF
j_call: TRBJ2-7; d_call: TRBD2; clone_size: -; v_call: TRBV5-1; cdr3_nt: TGCGCCAGCAGCTTAGGGACTAGCTTACCCTACGAGCAGTACTTC; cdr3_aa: CASSLGTSLPYEQYF
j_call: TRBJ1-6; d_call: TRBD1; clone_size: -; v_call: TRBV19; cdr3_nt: TGTGCCAGTAGTAAAGGCGGACAGGGTAGTTCACCCCTCCACTTT; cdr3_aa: CASSKGGQGSSPLHF
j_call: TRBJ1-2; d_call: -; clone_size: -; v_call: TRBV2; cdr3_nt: TGTGCCAGCAGACCTCCCACTGGATCCTATGGCTACACCTTC; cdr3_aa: CASRPPTGSYGYTF
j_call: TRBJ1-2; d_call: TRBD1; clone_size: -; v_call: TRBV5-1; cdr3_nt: TGCGCCAGCGGTTCCTCGGGACAGGAGGTTGGCTACACCTTC; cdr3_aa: CASGSSGQEVGYTF
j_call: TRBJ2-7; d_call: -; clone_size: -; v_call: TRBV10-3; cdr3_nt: TGTGCCATCAGTGGCGGTGTTGGGGGATTCGAGCAGTACTTC; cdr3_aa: CAISGGVGGFEQYF
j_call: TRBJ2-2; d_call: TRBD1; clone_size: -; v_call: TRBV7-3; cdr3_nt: TGTGCCAGCAGCCGACAGGGCACCGGGGAGCTGTTTTTT; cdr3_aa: CASSRQGTGELFF
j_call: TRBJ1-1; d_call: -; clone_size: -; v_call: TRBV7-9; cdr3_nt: TGTGCCAGCAGCTTACACAGGGTGAACACTGAAGCTTTCTTT; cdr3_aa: CASSLHRVNTEAFF
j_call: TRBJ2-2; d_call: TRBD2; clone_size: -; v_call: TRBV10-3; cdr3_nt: TGTGCCATCAGTGAACTAGCGGGGGGCGCGAACACCGGGGAGCTGTTTTTT; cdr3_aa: CAISELAGGANTGELFF
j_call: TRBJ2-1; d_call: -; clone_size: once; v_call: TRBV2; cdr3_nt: TGTGCCAGCAGGGAGGGGGGGAACAATGAGCAGTTCTTC; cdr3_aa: CASREGGNNEQFF
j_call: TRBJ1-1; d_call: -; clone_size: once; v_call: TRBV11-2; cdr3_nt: TGTGCCAGCAGCTTAGATCGGTGGGCTGAAGCTTTCTTT; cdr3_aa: CASSLDRWAEAFF
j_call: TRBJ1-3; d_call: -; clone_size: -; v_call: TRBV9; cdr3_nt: TGTGCCAGCAGCGACAGTCGGGCCGGAAACACCATATATTTT; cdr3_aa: CASSDSRAGNTIYF
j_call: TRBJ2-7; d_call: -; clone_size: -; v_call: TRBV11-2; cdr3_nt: TGTGCCAGCAGCTTACTAGACAGGAAGGGAACTTACGAGCAGTACTTC; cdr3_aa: CASSLLDRKGTYEQYF
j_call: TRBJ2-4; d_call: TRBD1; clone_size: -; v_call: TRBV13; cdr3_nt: TGTGCCAGCAGCCTATCACCGGGACAGGGTCTAATAGACATTCAGTACTTC; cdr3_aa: CASSLSPGQGLIDIQYF
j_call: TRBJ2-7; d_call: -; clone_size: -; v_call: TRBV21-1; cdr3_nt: TGTGCCAGCAGCCGGCCCCCGGGACAAGCTCCCTTGGAGCAGTACTTC; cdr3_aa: CASSRPPGQAPLEQYF
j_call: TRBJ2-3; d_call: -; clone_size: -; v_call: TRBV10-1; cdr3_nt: TGCGCCAGCAGTTACAGCACAGATACGCAGTATTTT; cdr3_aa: CASSYSTDTQYF
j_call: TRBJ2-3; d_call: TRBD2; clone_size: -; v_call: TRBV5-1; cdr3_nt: TGCGCCAGCTCCTCGGGGGGTACAGATACGCAGTATTTT; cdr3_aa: CASSSGGTDTQYF
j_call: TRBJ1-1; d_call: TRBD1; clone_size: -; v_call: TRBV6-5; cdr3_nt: TGTGCCACCTCTCTAGGGGGCGCGGGGGGCGCTTTCTTT; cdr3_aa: CATSLGGAGGAFF
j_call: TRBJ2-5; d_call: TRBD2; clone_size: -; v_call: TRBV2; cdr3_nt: TGTGCCAGCAGATTGACTAGCGGAGAGACCCAGTACTTC; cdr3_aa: CASRLTSGETQYF
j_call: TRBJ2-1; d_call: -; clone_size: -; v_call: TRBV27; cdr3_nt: TGTGCCAGCAGTTTAGGGTTGAGCTCCTACAATGAGCAGTTCTTC; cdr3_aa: CASSLGLSSYNEQFF
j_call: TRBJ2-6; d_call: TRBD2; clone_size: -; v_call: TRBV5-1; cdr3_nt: TGCGCCAGCAGCATGGGACGGGGGGACTCTGGGGCCAACGTCCTGACTTTC; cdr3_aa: CASSMGRGDSGANVLTF
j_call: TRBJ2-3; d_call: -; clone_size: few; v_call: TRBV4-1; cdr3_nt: TGCGCCAGCAGCCGCGGGACCTCTAGCACAGATACGCAGTATTTT; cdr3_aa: CASSRGTSSTDTQYF
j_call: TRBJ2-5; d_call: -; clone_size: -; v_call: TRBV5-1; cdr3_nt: TGCGCCAGCAGAGGTGGTGCCTACGAGGGCGAGACCCAGTACTTC; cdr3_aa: CASRGGAYEGETQYF
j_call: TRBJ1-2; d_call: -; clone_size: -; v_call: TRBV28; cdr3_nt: TGTGCCAGCAGGGACACCAGCCTGGGCTACACCTTC; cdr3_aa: CASRDTSLGYTF
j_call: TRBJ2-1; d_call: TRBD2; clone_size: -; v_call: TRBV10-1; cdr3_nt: TGCGCCAGCAGTGAGTCGATACTTAGCGGGGGGGTAAATGAGCAGTTCTTC; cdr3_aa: CASSESILSGGVNEQFF
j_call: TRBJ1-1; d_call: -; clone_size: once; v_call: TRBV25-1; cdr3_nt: TGTGCCAGCGCCCCGTGGCAGGCCGGGGACACTGAAGCTTTCTTT; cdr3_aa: CASAPWQAGDTEAFF
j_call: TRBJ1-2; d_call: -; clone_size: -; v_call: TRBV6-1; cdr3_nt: TGTGCCAGCAGTGAAGATGGATGGGAGGGGAACTATGGCTACACCTTC; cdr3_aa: CASSEDGWEGNYGYTF
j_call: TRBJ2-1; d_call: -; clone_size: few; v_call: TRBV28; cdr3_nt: TGTGCCAGCGGACCCTTGGGACTTTTCAACAATGAGCAGTTCTTC; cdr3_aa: CASGPLGLFNNEQFF
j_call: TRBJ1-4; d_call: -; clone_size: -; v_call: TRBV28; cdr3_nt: TGTGCCAGCAGTCCCGGGGGGACAATCCCCGAAAAACTGTTTTTT; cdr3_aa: CASSPGGTIPEKLFF
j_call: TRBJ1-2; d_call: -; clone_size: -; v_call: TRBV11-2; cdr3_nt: TGTGCCAGCAGCTTACGGCCAGGGAATGATGGCTACACCTTC; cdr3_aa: CASSLRPGNDGYTF
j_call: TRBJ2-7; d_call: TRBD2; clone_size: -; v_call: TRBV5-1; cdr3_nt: TGCGCCAGCAGCTTGGGAGCGGGGCCCAATCAGTACGAGCAGTACTTC; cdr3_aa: CASSLGAGPNQYEQYF
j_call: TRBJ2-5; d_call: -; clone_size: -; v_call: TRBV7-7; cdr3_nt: TGTGCTAGCAGCTTAGGGGACGGCGCCCAGTACTTC; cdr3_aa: CASSLGDGAQYF
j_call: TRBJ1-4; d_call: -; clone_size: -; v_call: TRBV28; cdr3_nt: TGTGCCAGCTCAGAGGGGGGCGAAAAACTGTTTTTT; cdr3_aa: CASSEGGEKLFF
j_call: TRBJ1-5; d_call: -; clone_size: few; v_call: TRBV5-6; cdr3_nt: TGTGCCAGCAGCTTGGCCCCGGAGGGCAATCAGCCCCAGCATTTT; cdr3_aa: CASSLAPEGNQPQHF
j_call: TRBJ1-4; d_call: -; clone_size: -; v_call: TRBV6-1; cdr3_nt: TGTGCCAGCAGTGCGGACCGGGGGTCCTCTGAAAAACTGTTTTTT; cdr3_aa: CASSADRGSSEKLFF
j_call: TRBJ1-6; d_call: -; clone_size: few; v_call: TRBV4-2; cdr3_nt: TGTGCCAGCAGCCAAGAGGTCGGGGATTCACCCCTCCACTTT; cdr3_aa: CASSQEVGDSPLHF
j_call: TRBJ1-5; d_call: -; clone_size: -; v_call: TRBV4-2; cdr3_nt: TGTGCCAGCAGCACCCGGGACGGCAATCAGCCCCAGCATTTT; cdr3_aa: CASSTRDGNQPQHF
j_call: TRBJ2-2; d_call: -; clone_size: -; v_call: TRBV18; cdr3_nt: TGTGCCAGCTCACCAGGGGCAGGGGCCGGCCCGGGCACCGGGGAGCTGTTTTTT; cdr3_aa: CASSPGAGAGPGTGELFF
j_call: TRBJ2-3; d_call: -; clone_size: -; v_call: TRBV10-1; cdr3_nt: TGCGCCAGCAGTGAGTCGGCAGATACGCAGTATTTT; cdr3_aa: CASSESADTQYF
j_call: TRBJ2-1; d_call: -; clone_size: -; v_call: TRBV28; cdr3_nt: TGTGCCAGCAGCCTAACAGGAAGGGGTATGAGTAATGAGCAGTTCTTC; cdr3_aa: CASSLTGRGMSNEQFF
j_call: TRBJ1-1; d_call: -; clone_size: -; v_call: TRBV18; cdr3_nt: TGTGCCAGCTCAGCCTCGTGGGGCACTGAAGCTTTCTTT; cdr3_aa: CASSASWGTEAFF
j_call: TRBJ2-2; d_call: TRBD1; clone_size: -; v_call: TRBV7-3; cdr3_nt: TGTGCCAGCAGCTCAGCCGGGACAGAAAGCGGGGAGCTGTTTTTT; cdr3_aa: CASSSAGTESGELFF
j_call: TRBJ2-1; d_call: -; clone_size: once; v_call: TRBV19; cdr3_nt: TGTGCCAGTACTAGGGCGAATGAGCAGTTCTTC; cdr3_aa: CASTRANEQFF